The text below deals with one T cell receptor (beta chain). Only one count was recorded for this clone. Its antigen is currently not known. Nothing much larger sits one base from this clone, and base qualities are not available. In total, 630 or so healthy bone marrow donors made up the cohort. At the time of sampling, all cohort members were nominally healthy, though unrecorded immune exposures were likely present. Of the roughly 720 cohort members, around 280 had positive CMV serostatus and 350 to 450 had negative CMV serostatus, and CMV serostatus was not recorded for the donor. A peripheral blood sample was collected from each donor, and TCR beta sequencing was performed on peripheral blood mononuclear cells. Genomic DNA extraction from the blood cell samples was performed with the Qiagen DNeasy Blood Extraction Kit. The method behind the library was the immunoSEQ multiplex PCR assay. For the multiplex PCR, a mixture combining 60 forward primers for TCR Vbeta segments and 13 reverse primers for TCR Jbeta segments was used. A multiplex PCR assay on genomic DNA amplified the CDR3 region of rearranged TCR beta genes. The amplified TCR beta libraries were sequenced on the Illumina HiSeq System as 87-base-pair reads. The published analysis was carried out like this. A later analysis counted approximately 74 million unique TCR beta chains across the 640 or so repertoires, and approximately 11 million of these chains were shared by at least two donors. To remove PCR and sequencing errors, raw reads were error-corrected and collapsed into unique sequences using a nearest-neighbor algorithm that merged closely related sequences. CDR3 sequences were aligned to IMGT reference sequences to assign V, D and J gene segments. For a sequence to be retained, a match of at least six nucleotides to both a V gene segment and a J gene segment was required. A rearrangement counted as productive if the CDR3 had no stop codons and remained in frame with V and J, and every other rearrangement counted as non-productive. CDR3 was defined according to IMGT convention as the region running from the second conserved V-encoded cysteine to the conserved J-encoded phenylalanine. The earlier analysis of 550 to 650 of the donors excluded any sequence lacking an unambiguous match to a single V gene segment. In an earlier analysis of more than 500 of the donors, a V segment was called functional when productive rearrangements were above 56.7%, and segregating when the standard deviation between donors exceeded 5%. To diagnose cytomegalovirus status from the catalog of TCR beta chain sequences, a statistical classification framework was built. In a later analysis, TCR nucleotide sequences were compared against IMGT/GENE-DB human TR gene sequences so that V and J genes could be assigned. In a later analysis, CDR3 sequences and most-parsimonious VDJ recombination scenarios were assigned using the TCRdist pipeline. In a later analysis, each TCR beta chain was defined by its CDR3 amino acid sequence together with its V-gene family, and reads lacking a unique V-gene family were excluded. To address suspected cross-contamination and a sequencing artifact, a later analysis removed around 600 highly shared, low-generation-probability nucleotide sequences. A later analysis calculated a clonal expansion index for each public chain from normalized within-repertoire ranks of inferred template counts. Generation probabilities in a later analysis came from a VDJ recombination model fitted to out-of-frame rearrangements, and those results were checked against IGoR. In a later analysis, TCR-TCR, TCR-HLA and TCR-CMV co-occurrence was scored with hypergeometric tests, and a repertoire-size bias correction was applied to TCR pairs. A later analysis estimated false discovery rates by permuting HLA or CMV assignments 20 times. A later analysis grouped co-occurring TCRs with DBSCAN, adding TCRdist sequence similarity when clustering within HLA-allele-positive subsets. For co-occurrence clustering, repertoires with fewer than 30,000 or more than 120,000 public chains were excluded, along with roughly 5 repertoires with anomalous nucleotide sharing. As stored in TCRdb, this immuneACCESS dataset retains in-frame rearrangements with V and J assigned. A fraction of the clones does not appear; measured against another copy, unresolved V genes explain less than half of the discrepancy, and the remainder lacks a known reason. Clonal size and the V and J genes are those of that table, whereas D and trimming came from the DNA. For this sample there are 110,000 to 150,000 clones; 70% to 75% appear just once. About an eighth of the sample lies in the top ten.

The germline V gene gives CDR1 as SGHDT and CDR2 as YYEEEE. The CDR3 holds 18 amino acids from the cysteine to the phenylalanine. Just CDR3 DNA is preserved here, 54 bases in frame from base 1. V drops 0 bases and J drops 1 base, leaving 14 bases in between. This sample is part of a study of cytomegalovirus exposure and HLA in healthy donors (dated by TCRdb to the late 2010s). For the wider study: An earlier analysis of approximately 640 of the donors reported 250 to 300 Gb of sequence data and approximately 110 million unique TCR beta sequences from some 180 million T cells. High-throughput TCR immunosequencing, statistical association of individual TCRs with disease status, and machine learning were combined to predict cytomegalovirus infection status. All discovery cohort repertoires had been generated using a single sequencing platform. A later genetic analysis took genome-wide SNP genotypes for about 55% of the roughly 670 donors and used that subset as a discovery cohort. On average, around 240,000 unique TCR beta nucleotide sequences were sequenced per donor among a few hundred genotyped donors of the cohort, with 15% to 20% of those sequences being non-productive. Donor age, sex, ethnicity and CMV serostatus were compiled alongside the repertoire data. Typing coverage differed by locus: A, B, C, DRB1 and DQB1 were typed in about 629-640 donors, DQA1 in about 510, DPA1 in 600 to 610, and DPB1 in about 450. Along with the roughly 700-subject first cohort, a separate validation cohort of around 120 different subjects was used. Class I and class II HLA loci were covered by the typing at four-digit resolution. Approximately 300 gigabases of sequencing data and roughly 80 million unique TCR sequences made up an early release that covered over 550 HLA-typed donors. A later analysis re-examined previously published TCR beta repertoires from 500 to 700 donors and added high-resolution HLA genotyping to investigate patterns of TCR occurrence. Roughly five DR-DQ haplotypes were treated as single units for association and clustering because of strong linkage in the cohort. In an earlier analysis of 500 to 650 of the donors, high-throughput TCR beta sequencing was used to judge whether each TCR beta V gene segment behaved as functional or pseudogenic. The study used immunosequencing to profile the T cell repertoires of approximately 690 subjects and linked those repertoires to cytomegalovirus serostatus. The study aimed to test whether cataloging public T cell receptors could reveal signatures of past pathogen exposure. The later analysis used no new phenotypic data to find candidate immune exposures, relying instead on TCR beta sequences and their occurrence across donors. Of the approximately 400 genotyped donors, around 81% fell in the genetic ancestry cluster associated with self-reported Caucasian donors. The investigation overall reported the following: Several of the top co-occurrence clusters appeared to be linked to parvovirus B19, influenza, CMV and Epstein-Barr virus, according to a later analysis. In this cohort, only TCR beta chains were sequenced, and detectable features were limited by the absence of alpha or paired-chain data. Compared with equally common non-associated chains, HLA-associated TCR beta chains in a later analysis were more clonally expanded and had lower generation probabilities. A further reported finding was that TCR beta sequences accurately predicted the HLA-A and HLA-B alleles for most subjects in the first cohort. An earlier analysis of around 540 of the donors showed that most TCR beta V segments appeared in productive rearrangements either about 87% or about 30% of the time, which broadly matched IMGT annotations. A later genetic analysis reported fewer N-insertions in productive TCRs among donors in an Asian-associated ancestry cluster than the roughly 670-donor mean. It was suggested by the authors that the approach could potentially be generalized to other disease states and immunological phenotypes. Because some donors lacked HLA typing at each locus, the association tests relied only on the typed subset. Strong co-occurrence of HLA alleles, especially DR and DQ, made assigning TCR associations to individual alleles difficult. Because counts were too low, approximately 15 rarely observed V segments, including chromosome 9 orphons, were excluded from the earlier analysis of some 540 of the donors. CMV serostatus was the only immune exposure information available for the cohort. In vitro tests confirmed that a few of the cytomegalovirus-associated TCR beta chains recognize cytomegalovirus antigens. A cluster of highly shared sequence variants was judged likely to be a technical artifact of the sequencing pipeline. Sequencing depth was assumed to be roughly uniform across donors in the presence/absence analyses, though that assumption may not hold. The 87-base-pair reads could not distinguish some IMGT-functional V segments, including TRBV6-2 and TRBV6-3, so those segments were excluded. In a later analysis, around 15,000 TCR beta sequences were associated with specific HLA alleles at a false discovery rate of 0.05. While some public TCRs were present in many individuals, most TCR sequences turned up only very rarely across donors. A later analysis found that TCR association rates varied across HLA loci, with DRB1 alleles showing the most associated TCRs and HLA-C alleles the fewest. The study listed 150 to 200 TCR beta chains as associated with cytomegalovirus. A later genetic analysis associated a missense DCLRE1C variant with V-gene and J-gene trimming of TCR beta chains, and an independent cohort replicated the association. Linkage disequilibrium might explain the correlated functional status among segregating V segments, but an unknown experimental factor could not be ruled out. Cytomegalovirus status was reported to be diagnosed by the classifier with high specificity and sensitivity in both the original and validation cohorts. In a later analysis, most CMV-associated TCR beta chains were found to appear HLA-restricted, with HLA associations seemingly driven largely by CMV exposure.

The sequence was obtained from a human donor in good health. The receptor chain draws on TRBV5-6 and TRBJ2-6, with a tentative D gene TRBD1 over 5 matching bases. The source material was PBMCs. The DNA sequence follows: TGTGCCAGCAGCTTGGTTCAGGGTTGGGTATCTGGGGCCAACGTCCTGACTTTC. The resulting protein is CASSLVQGWVSGANVLTF.